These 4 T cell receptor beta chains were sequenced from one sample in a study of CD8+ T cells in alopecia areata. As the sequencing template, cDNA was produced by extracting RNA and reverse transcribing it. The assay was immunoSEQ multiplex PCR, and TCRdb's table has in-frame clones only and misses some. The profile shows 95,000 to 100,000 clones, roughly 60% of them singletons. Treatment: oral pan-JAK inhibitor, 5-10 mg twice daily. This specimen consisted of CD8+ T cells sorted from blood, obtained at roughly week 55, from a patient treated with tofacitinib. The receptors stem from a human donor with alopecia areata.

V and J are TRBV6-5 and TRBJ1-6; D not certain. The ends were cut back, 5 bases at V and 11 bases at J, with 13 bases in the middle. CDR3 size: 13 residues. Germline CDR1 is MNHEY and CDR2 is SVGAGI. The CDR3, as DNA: TGTGCCAGCAGTCCAACACAGTATCCACCCCTCCACTTT. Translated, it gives CASSPTQYPPLHF.

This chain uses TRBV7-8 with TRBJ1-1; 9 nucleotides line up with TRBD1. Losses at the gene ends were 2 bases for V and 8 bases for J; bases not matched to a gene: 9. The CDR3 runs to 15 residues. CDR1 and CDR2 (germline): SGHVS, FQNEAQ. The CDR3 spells CASSLQDRGGNEAFF. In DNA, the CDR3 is TGTGCCAGCAGCTTACAGGACAGGGGTGGAAACGAAGCTTTCTTT. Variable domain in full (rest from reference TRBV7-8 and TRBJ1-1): GAGVSQSPRYKVAKRGQDVALRCDPISGHVSLFWYQQALGQGPEFLTYFQNEAQLDKSGLPSDRFFAERPEGSVSTLKIQRTQQEDSAVYLCASSLQDRGGNEAFFGQGTRLTVV.

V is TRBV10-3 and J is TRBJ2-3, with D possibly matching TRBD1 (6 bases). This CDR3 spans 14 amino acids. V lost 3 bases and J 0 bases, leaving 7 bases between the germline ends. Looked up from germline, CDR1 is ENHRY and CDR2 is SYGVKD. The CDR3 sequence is CAISEGQSTDTQYF. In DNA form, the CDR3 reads TGTGCCATCAGTGAAGGACAGAGCACAGATACGCAGTATTTT.

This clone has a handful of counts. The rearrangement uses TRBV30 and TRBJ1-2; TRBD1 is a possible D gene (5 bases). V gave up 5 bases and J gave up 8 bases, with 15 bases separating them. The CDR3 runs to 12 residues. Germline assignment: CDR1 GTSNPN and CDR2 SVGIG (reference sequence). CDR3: CAWSRTTGGYTF. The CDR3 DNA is TGTGCCTGGTCTAGGACAACGGGGGGCTACACCTTC. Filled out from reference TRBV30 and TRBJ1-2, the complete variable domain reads SQTIHQWPATLVQPVGSPLSLECTVEGTSNPNLYWYRQAAGRGLQLLFYSVGIGQISSEVPQNLSASRPQDRQFILSSKKLLLSDSGFYLCAWSRTTGGYTFGSGTRLTVV.